A single sample is the source of the 18 T cell receptor beta chains below, sequenced in a study of OX40 agonist ivuxolimab in advanced cancers. Sequenced by immunoSEQ multiplex PCR; TCRdb stores in-frame clones only, minus some. The sample has 55,000 to 70,000 clones, over 80% seen once; the top ten hold about a tenth. The starting material was CD4+ or CD8+ T cells sorted from blood, obtained in a trial of the OX40 agonist ivuxolimab. These TCRs come from an adult with an advanced solid tumor such as melanoma, head and neck, liver or kidney cancer.

The J gene is TRBJ1-2, the V gene TRBV19; weak D call: TRBD1 (6 bases). Trimming left V 5 bases short and J 4 bases short, with 14 bases between. Looked up from germline, CDR1 is LNHDA and CDR2 is SQIVND (reference sequence). The CDR3 runs to 14 residues. CDR3 amino acids: CASSPVQGVYGYTF. The CDR3 DNA sequence: TGTGCCAGTAGTCCTGTACAGGGTGTCTATGGCTACACCTTC. Complete variable domain (other parts from reference TRBV19 and TRBJ1-2): DGGITQSPKYLFRKEGQNVTLSCEQNLNHDAMYWYRQDPGQGLRLIYYSQIVNDFQKGDIAEGYSVSREKKESFPLTVTSAQKNPTAFYLCASSPVQGVYGYTFGSGTRLTVV.

The V gene is TRBV7-9, the J gene TRBJ1-1, with D unresolved. The CDR3 totals 11 residues. Germline V gene sequence: CDR1 SEHNR, CDR2 FQNEAQ (reference sequence). Trimming stripped 1 base from V and 6 bases from J, with 3 bases between. CDR3 DNA: TGTGCCAGCAGCTTAGTAGCTGAAGCTTTCTTT. Its protein product is CASSLVAEAFF.

This clone was counted a few times. The chain carries TRBV5-6 and TRBJ2-3; no clear D. V was clipped by 0 bases and J by 12 bases, with 11 bases between them. CDR3 length: 12 residues. Germline V gene lookup returns CDR1 SGHDT and CDR2 YYEEEE. CDR3 coding DNA: TGTGCCAGCAGCTTGGGGCCCCTTACCCAGTATTTT. Its translation is CASSLGPLTQYF.

This chain joins TRBV4-1 and TRBJ2-6; D is uncertain. This CDR3 region has 14 residues. The V gene lost 5 bases and the J gene lost 0 bases, with 5 bases spanning the gap. Germline loops: CDR1 MGHRA, CDR2 YSYEKL. The CDR3 loop reads CASSWNSGANVLTF. CDR3 DNA: TGCGCCAGCAGCTGGAACTCTGGGGCCAACGTCCTGACTTTC.

This clone has just one count. The chain recombines TRBV18 with TRBJ2-2; 8 positions match TRBD1. Germline CDR1 reads KGHSH; CDR2 reads LQKENI. The CDR3 sequence is 16 residues long. V lost 3 bases and J lost 0; bases outside the gene matches: 3. The CDR3 protein is CASSPRQGSNTGELFF. In DNA, the CDR3 is TGTGCCAGCTCACCCCGACAGGGGTCGAACACCGGGGAGCTGTTTTTT.

The CDR3 spells CASRDLLSTDTQYF. In DNA, the CDR3 is TGTGCCAGCAGGGACTTGCTTAGCACAGATACGCAGTATTTT. The chain couples TRBV2 to TRBJ2-3; possibly TRBD2 for D (5 bases). Germline CDR1 is SNHLY and CDR2 is FYNNEI. Trimming cost V 6 bases and J 0 bases, with 10 bases left between them. This CDR3 is built from 14 residues.

The chain has TRBV30 and TRBJ2-1; no firm D call. V lost 0 bases, J lost 8 bases, and 14 bases lay in between. Germline V lookup: CDR1 GTSNPN, CDR2 SVGIG (reference sequence). This CDR3 region has 14 residues. The CDR3 region has the DNA TGTGCCTGGAGTGTACTCCTCTTCGCCGATGAGCAGTTCTTC. This translates into CAWSVLLFADEQFF.

This clone was detected only a few times. This chain joins TRBV5-8 and TRBJ2-4; tentative D call: TRBD2 (6 bases). Looked up from germline, CDR1 is SGHTS and CDR2 is YDEGEE. V was pared by 2 bases and J by 1 base, with 10 bases between. This CDR3 has 15 residues. The CDR3 reads CASSFEDYAKNIQYF. The CDR3 nucleotides are TGTGCCAGCAGCTTTGAGGACTACGCCAAAAACATTCAGTACTTC.

This clone has just a few counts. The V call is TRBV5-4, the J call TRBJ2-1; D not certain. Germline V gene lookup returns CDR1 SGHNT and CDR2 YYREEE (reference sequence). V was pared by 0 bases and J by 9 bases, with 4 bases between. This CDR3 has 11 residues. The DNA for the CDR3 is TGTGCCAGCAGCTTGGATTTTGAGCAGTTCTTC. Translated, it gives CASSLDFEQFF.

The rearrangement joins TRBV7-3 to TRBJ2-5, with 11 bases matching TRBD2. The DNA end favors TRBJ2-7, so the J call may be wrong. CDR1 is SGHTA, CDR2 FQGTGA, per germline. CDR3 size: 15 residues. The CDR3 DNA reads as TGTGCCAGCAGCTTAATAGCGGGAGGGCCTCACGAGCAGTACTTC. Its translation is CASSLIAGGPHEQYF.

V and J are TRBV7-2 and TRBJ2-1, with 7 bases aligning to TRBD1. Germline V gives CDR1 SGHTA, CDR2 FQGNSA. The CDR3 covers 14 residues. CDR3 sequence reads: CATNNRGLNNEQFF. Written as DNA, the CDR3 is TGTGCGACAAATAACAGGGGATTGAACAATGAGCAGTTCTTC.

The chain couples TRBV7-5 to TRBJ1-1. TRBV7-5 is flagged as a pseudogene. This CDR3 is built from 13 residues. CDR3 coding DNA: TGTGTCAGAAGACGCATCCGGGACACTGAAGCTTTCTTT. This codes for CVRRRIRDTEAFF.

The chain employs TRBV5-6 and TRBJ1-1, with D hard to call. Germline V gene sequence: CDR1 SGHDT, CDR2 YYEEEE. Deletions cut 0 bases from V and 4 bases from J, with 7 bases between. The CDR3 runs to 13 residues. The CDR3 DNA follows: TGTGCCAGCAGCTTGGTTTGGAGCACTGAAGCTTTCTTT. The encoded protein is CASSLVWSTEAFF.

The chain couples TRBV25-1 to TRBJ2-1; 8 positions match TRBD2. There are 13 residues in the CDR3. The V gene's germline CDR1 is MGHDK and CDR2 SYGVNS. J lost 5 bases, V lost 7 bases, and 4 bases had no gene match. The CDR3 sequence: CASKASGHNEQFF. CDR3 in DNA: TGTGCCAGCAAGGCTAGCGGGCACAATGAGCAGTTCTTC.

This clone appeared once. Here the CDR3 DNA reads TGTGCCAGCAGCTTGCTGCTTAGCGCCGGGGAGCTGTTTTTT. Amino acid sequence: CASSLLLSAGELFF. The J gene is TRBJ2-2, the V gene TRBV7-8; tentatively, D is TRBD2 (5 bases). V lost 3 bases, J lost 6 bases, and 11 bases lay in between. CDR1 and CDR2 (germline): SGHVS, FQNEAQ. This CDR3 is built from 14 residues.

The genes are TRBV4-3 and TRBJ2-7; TRBD1 matches at 9 bases. The ends lost 3 bases at V and 3 bases at J; junction bases unmatched: 6. Per the germline V gene, CDR1 is LGHNA and CDR2 is YSLEER. The CDR3 has 15 residues. This chain's CDR3 is CASSHSGQGLYEQYF. Written as DNA, the CDR3 is TGCGCCAGCAGCCATTCGGGACAGGGACTCTACGAGCAGTACTTC.

This chain uses TRBV6-1 with TRBJ1-1; D is ambiguous. The CDR3 runs to 13 residues. CDR1 is MNHNS and CDR2 is SASEGT in the germline V gene. V gave up 2 bases and J gave up 4 bases, with 8 bases separating them. The CDR3 region is CASSEFLITEAFF. DNA of the CDR3: TGTGCCAGCAGTGAATTCCTGATCACTGAAGCTTTCTTT.

The gene calls are TRBV7-3 and TRBJ2-1; D ambiguous. V was cut by 0 bases and J by 7 bases, with 7 bases left in between. The germline CDR1 and CDR2 sequences are SGHTA and FQGTGA. CDR3 length: 13 amino acids. CDR3 sequence: CASSLTLGNEQFF. The CDR3, as DNA: TGTGCCAGCAGCTTAACTTTAGGGAATGAGCAGTTCTTC.